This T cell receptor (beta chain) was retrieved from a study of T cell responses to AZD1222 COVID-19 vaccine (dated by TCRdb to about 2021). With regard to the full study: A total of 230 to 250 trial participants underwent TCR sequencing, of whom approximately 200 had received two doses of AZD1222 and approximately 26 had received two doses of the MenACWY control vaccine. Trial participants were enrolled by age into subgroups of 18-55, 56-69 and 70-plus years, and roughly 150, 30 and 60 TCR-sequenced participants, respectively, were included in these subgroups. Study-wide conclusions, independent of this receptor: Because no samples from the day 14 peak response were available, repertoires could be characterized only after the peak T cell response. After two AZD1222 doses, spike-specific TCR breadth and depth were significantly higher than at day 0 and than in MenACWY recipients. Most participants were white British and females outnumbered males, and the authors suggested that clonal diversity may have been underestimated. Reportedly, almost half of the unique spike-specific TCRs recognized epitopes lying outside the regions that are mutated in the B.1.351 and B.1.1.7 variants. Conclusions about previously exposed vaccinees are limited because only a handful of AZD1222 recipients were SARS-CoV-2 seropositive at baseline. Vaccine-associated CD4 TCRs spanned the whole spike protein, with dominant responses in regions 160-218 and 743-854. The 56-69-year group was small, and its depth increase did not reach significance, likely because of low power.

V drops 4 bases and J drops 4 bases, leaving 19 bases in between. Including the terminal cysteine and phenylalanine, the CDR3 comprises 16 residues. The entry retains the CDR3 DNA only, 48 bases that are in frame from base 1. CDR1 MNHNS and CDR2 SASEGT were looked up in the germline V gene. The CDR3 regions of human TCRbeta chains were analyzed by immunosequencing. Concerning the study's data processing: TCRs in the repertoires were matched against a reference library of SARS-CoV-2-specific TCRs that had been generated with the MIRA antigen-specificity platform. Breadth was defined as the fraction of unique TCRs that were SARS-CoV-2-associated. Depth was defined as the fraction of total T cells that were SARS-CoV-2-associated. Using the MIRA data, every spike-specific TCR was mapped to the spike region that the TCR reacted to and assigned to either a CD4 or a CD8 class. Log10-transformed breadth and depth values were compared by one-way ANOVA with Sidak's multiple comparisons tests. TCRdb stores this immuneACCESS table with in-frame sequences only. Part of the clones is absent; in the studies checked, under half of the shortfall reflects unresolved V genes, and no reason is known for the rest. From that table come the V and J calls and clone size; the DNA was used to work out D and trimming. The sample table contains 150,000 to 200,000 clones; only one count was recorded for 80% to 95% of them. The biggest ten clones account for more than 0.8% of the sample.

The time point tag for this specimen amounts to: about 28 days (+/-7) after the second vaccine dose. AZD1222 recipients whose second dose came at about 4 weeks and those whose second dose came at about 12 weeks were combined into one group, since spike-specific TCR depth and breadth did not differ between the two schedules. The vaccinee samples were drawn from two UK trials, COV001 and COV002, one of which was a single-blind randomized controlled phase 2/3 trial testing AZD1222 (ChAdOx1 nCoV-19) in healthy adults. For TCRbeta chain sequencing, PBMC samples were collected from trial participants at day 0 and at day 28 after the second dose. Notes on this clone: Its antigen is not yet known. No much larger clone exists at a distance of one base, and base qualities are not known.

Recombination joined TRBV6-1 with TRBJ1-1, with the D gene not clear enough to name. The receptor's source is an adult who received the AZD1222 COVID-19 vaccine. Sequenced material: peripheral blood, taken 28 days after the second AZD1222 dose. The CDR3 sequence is CASSAVPDGRGTEAFF. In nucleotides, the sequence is TGTGCCAGCAGTGCCGTTCCAGACGGGCGCGGCACTGAAGCTTTCTTT.